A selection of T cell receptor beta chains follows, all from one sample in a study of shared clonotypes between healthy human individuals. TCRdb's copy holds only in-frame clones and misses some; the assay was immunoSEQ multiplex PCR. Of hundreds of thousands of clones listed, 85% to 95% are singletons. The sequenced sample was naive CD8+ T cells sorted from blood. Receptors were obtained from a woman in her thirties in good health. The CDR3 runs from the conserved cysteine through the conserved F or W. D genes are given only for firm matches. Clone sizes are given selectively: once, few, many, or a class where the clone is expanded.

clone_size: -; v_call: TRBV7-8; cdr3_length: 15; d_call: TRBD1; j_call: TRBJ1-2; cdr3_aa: CASSHGQGDYYGYTF; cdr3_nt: TGTGCCAGCAGCCACGGACAGGGGGATTACTATGGCTACACCTTC
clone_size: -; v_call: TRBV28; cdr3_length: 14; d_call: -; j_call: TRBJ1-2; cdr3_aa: CASSLGTGGYGYTF; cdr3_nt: TGTGCCAGCAGTTTAGGGACGGGGGGCTATGGCTACACCTTC
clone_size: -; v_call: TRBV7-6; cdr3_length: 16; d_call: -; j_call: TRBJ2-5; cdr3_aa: CASSLGFFGRGEEQYF; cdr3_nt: TGTGCCAGCAGCTTAGGCTTTTTCGGCAGGGGAGAAGAGCAGTACTTC
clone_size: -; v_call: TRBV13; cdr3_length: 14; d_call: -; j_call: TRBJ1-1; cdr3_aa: CASSLGRRDTEAFF; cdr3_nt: TGTGCCAGCAGCTTAGGCCGAAGGGACACTGAAGCTTTCTTT
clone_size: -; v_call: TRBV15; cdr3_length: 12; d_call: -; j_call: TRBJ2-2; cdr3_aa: CATSITGGELFF; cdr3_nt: TGTGCCACCAGCATTACAGGCGGGGAGCTGTTTTTT
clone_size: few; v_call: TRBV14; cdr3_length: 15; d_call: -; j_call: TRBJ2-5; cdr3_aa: CASSQDRRIQETQYF; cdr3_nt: TGTGCCAGCAGCCAAGATAGGCGAATACAAGAGACCCAGTACTTC
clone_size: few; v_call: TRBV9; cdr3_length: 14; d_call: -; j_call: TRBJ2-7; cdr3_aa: CASSVEDYQDEQYF; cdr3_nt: TGTGCCAGCAGCGTAGAAGACTATCAGGACGAGCAGTACTTC
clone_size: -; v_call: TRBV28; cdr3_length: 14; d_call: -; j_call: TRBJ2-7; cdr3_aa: CASSFDGLSYEQYF; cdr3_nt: TGTGCCAGCAGTTTTGATGGCTTGTCCTACGAGCAGTACTTC
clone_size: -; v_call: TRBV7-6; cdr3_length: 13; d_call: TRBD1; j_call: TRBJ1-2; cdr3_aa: CASSSGQGSGYTF; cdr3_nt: TGTGCCAGCAGTTCCGGACAGGGAAGTGGCTACACCTTC
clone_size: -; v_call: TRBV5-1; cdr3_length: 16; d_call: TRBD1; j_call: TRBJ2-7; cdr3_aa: CASSFSTGQGNYEQYF; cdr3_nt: TGCGCCAGCAGCTTTTCTACGGGACAGGGAAACTACGAGCAGTACTTC
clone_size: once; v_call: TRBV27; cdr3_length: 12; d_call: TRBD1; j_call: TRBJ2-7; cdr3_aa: CASRDRGYEQYF; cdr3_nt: TGTGCCAGCCGGGACAGGGGCTACGAGCAGTACTTC
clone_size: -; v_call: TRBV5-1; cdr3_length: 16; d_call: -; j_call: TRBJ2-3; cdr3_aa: CASSLAFGGGTDTQYF; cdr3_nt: TGCGCCAGCAGCTTGGCTTTCGGGGGAGGCACAGATACGCAGTATTTT
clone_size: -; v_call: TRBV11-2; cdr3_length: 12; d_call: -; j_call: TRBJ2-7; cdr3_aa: CASSSVGYEQYF; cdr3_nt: TGTGCCAGCAGCTCGGTCGGTTACGAGCAGTACTTC
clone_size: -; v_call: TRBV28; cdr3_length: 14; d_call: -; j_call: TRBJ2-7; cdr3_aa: CASSSWPRGREQYF; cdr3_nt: TGTGCCAGCAGTTCATGGCCCCGAGGGCGCGAGCAGTACTTC
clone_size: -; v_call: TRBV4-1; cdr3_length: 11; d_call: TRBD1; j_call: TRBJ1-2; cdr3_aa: CASSRTGLHTF; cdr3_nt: TGCGCCAGCAGCCGGACAGGGTTACACACCTTC
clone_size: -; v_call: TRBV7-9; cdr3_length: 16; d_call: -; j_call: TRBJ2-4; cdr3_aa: CASSSPDGRPKNIQYF; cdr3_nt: TGTGCCAGCAGCTCCCCGGATGGCAGACCCAAAAACATTCAGTACTTC
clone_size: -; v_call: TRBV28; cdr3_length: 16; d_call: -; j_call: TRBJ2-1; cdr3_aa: CASRLGAGRSYNEQFF; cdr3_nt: TGTGCCAGCAGGCTGGGGGCGGGTCGCTCCTACAATGAGCAGTTCTTC
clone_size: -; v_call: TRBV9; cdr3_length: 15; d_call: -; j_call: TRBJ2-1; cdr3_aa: CASSVGTSAYNEQFF; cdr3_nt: TGTGCCAGCAGCGTAGGGACCAGCGCCTACAATGAGCAGTTCTTC
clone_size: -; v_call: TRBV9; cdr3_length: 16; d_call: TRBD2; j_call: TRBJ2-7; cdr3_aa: CASSVAGAGGFYEQYF; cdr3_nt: TGTGCCAGCAGCGTAGCAGGAGCGGGAGGCTTCTACGAGCAGTACTTC
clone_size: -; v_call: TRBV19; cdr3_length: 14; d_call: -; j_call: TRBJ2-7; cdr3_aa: CASSISSSSYEQYF; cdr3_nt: TGTGCCAGTAGTATTTCTTCCTCCTCCTACGAGCAGTACTTC
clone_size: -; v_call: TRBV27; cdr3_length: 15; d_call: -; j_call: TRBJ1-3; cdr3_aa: CASSSLIGSGNTIYF; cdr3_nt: TGTGCCAGCAGTTCCCTAATTGGCTCTGGAAACACCATATATTTT
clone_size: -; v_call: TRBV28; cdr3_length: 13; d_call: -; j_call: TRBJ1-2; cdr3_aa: CASWGAGVRGYTF; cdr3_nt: TGTGCCAGCTGGGGGGCAGGGGTGAGGGGCTACACCTTC
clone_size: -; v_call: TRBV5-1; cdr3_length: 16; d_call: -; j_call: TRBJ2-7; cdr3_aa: CASSLDPPGAFDEQYF; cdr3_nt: TGCGCCAGCAGCTTGGATCCCCCAGGGGCGTTTGACGAGCAGTACTTC
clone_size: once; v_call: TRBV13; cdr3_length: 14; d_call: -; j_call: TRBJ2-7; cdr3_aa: CASSLSASGVEQYF; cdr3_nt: TGTGCCAGCAGCCTCTCAGCATCGGGGGTCGAGCAGTACTTC
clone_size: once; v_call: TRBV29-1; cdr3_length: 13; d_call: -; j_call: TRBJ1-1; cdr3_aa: CSVDPGQNTEAFF; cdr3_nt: TGCAGCGTTGATCCAGGCCAGAACACTGAAGCTTTCTTT
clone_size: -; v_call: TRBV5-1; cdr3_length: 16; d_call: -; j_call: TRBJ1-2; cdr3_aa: CASSLGPDVKREGYTF; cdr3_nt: TGCGCCAGCAGCTTGGGTCCGGACGTAAAAAGGGAGGGCTACACCTTC
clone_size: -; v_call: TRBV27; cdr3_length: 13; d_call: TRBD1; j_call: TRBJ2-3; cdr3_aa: CASSLTQGQWEYF; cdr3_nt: TGTGCCAGCAGCCTTACCCAGGGACAGTGGGAGTATTTT
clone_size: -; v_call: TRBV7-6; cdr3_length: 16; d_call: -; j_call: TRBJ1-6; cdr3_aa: CASSLEGLGINSPLHF; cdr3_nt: TGTGCCAGCAGCTTAGAAGGTCTTGGTATTAATTCACCCCTCCACTTT
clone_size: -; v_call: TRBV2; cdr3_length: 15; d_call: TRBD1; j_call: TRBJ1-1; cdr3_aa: CASSDPGTDNTEAFF; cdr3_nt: TGTGCCAGCAGTGATCCCGGGACAGATAACACTGAAGCTTTCTTT
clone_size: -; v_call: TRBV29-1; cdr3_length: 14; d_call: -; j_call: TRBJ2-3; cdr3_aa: CSVESAKGTDTQYF; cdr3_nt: TGCAGCGTTGAATCGGCCAAGGGGACAGATACGCAGTATTTT
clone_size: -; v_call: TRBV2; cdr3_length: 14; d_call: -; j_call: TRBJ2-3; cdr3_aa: CASSERGRSDTQYF; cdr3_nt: TGTGCCAGCAGTGAGCGGGGTCGGTCAGATACGCAGTATTTT
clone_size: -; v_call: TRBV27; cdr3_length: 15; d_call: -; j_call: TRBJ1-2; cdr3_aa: CASSLVGAANYGYTF; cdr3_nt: TGTGCCAGCAGTTTAGTGGGGGCAGCTAACTATGGCTACACCTTC
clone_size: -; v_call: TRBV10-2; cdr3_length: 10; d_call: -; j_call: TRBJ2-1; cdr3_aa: CASRDLVQFF; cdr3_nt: TGCGCCAGCAGGGACTTGGTGCAGTTCTTC
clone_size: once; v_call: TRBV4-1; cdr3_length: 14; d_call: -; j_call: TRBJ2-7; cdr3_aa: CASSQEQGPNEQYF; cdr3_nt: TGCGCCAGCAGCCAAGAACAGGGTCCCAACGAGCAGTACTTC
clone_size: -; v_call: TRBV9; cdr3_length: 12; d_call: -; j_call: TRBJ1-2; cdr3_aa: CASSVGVGGYTF; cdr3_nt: TGTGCCAGCAGCGTAGGGGTAGGTGGCTACACCTTC
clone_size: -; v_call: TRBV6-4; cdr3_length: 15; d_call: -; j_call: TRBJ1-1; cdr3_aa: CASSDPRGERSEAFF; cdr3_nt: TGTGCCAGCAGTGACCCTAGGGGGGAAAGGTCTGAAGCTTTCTTT
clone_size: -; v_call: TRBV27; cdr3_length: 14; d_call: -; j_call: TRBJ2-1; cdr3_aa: CASSLRTEYNEQFF; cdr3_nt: TGTGCCAGCAGTCTCAGGACAGAGTACAATGAGCAGTTCTTC
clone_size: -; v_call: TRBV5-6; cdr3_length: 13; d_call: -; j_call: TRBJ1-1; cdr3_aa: CASSIGLNTEAFF; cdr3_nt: TGTGCCAGCAGCATTGGGCTGAACACTGAAGCTTTCTTT
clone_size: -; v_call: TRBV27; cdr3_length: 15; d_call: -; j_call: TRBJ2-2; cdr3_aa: CASSLWQGRSGELFF; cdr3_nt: TGTGCCAGCAGTTTATGGCAGGGAAGGTCCGGGGAGCTGTTTTTT
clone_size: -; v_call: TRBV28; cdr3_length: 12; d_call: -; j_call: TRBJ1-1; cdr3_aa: CASSFRSGEAFF; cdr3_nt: TGTGCCAGCAGTTTCCGGTCCGGAGAAGCTTTCTTT
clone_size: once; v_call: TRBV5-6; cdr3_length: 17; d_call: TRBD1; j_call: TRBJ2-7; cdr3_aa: CASSLSGTGGFTYEQYF; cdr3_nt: TGTGCCAGCAGCTTGAGCGGGACAGGGGGCTTCACGTACGAGCAGTACTTC
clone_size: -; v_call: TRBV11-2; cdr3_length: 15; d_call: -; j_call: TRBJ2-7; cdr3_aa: CASSLVAALLHEQYF; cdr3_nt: TGTGCCAGCAGCTTAGTTGCGGCCCTACTGCACGAGCAGTACTTC
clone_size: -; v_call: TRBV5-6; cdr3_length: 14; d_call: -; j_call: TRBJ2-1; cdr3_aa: CASSDSGSYNEQFF; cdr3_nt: TGTGCCAGCAGCGATAGCGGCTCCTACAATGAGCAGTTCTTC
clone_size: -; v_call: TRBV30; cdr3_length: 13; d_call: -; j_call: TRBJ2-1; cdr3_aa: CAWGLTSPHEQFF; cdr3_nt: TGTGCCTGGGGCTTGACTAGTCCCCATGAGCAGTTCTTC
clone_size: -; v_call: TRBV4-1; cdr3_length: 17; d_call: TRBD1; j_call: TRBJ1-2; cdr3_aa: CASSRVLGTGGLNGYTF; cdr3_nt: TGCGCCAGCAGCCGCGTTCTAGGGACAGGGGGCCTGAATGGCTACACCTTC
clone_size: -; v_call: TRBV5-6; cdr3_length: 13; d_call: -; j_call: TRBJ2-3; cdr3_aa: CASSLEGFDTQYF; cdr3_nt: TGTGCCAGCAGCTTGGAGGGGTTTGATACGCAGTATTTT
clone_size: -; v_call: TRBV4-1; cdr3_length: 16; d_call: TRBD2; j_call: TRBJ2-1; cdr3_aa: CASSLRGVDSYNEQFF; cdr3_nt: TGCGCCAGCAGCCTCCGGGGGGTTGACTCCTACAATGAGCAGTTCTTC
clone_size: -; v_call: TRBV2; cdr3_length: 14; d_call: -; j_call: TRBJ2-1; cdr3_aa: CASSPLMNYNEQFF; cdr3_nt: TGTGCCAGCAGTCCTCTAATGAACTACAATGAGCAGTTCTTC
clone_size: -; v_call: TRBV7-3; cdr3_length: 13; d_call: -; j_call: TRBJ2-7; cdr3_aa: CASSPRSSYEQYF; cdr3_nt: TGTGCCAGCAGCCCTAGGAGCTCCTACGAGCAGTACTTC
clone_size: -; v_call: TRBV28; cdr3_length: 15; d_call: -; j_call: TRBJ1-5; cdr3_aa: CASSFRQSSNQPQHF; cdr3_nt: TGTGCCAGCAGTTTTAGACAGTCTAGCAATCAGCCCCAGCATTTT